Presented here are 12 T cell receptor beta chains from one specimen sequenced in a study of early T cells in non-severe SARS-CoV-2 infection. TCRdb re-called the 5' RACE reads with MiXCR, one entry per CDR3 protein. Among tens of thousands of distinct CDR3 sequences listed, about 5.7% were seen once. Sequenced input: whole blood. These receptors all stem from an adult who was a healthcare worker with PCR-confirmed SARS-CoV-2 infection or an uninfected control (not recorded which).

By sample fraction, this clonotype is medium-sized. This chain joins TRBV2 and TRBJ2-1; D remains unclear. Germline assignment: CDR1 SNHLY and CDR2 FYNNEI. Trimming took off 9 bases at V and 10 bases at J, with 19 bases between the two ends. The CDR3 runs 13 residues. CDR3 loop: CARSRNVQPEQFF. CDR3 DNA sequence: TGTGCCAGGTCGAGAAATGTCCAGCCGGAGCAGTTCTTC.

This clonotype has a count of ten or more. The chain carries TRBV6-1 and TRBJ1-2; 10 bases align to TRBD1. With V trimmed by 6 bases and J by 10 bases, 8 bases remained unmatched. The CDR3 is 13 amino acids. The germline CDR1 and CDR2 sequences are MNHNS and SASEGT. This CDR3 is CASRTRQGATYTF. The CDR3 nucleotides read TGTGCCAGCAGGACCAGACAGGGGGCAACCTACACCTTC.

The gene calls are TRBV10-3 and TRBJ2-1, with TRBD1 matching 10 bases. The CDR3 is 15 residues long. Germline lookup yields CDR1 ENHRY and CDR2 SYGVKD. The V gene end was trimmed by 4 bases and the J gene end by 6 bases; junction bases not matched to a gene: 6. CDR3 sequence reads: CAISGDRGSINEQFF. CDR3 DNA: TGTGCCATCAGTGGGGACAGGGGATCGATCAATGAGCAGTTCTTC.

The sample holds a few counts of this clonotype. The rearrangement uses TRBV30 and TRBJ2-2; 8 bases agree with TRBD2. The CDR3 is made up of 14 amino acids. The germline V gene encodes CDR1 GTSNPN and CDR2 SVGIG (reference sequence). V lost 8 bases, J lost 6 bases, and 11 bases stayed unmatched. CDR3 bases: TGTGCCCTTTACGCGGGAGGCCTCGCCGGGGAGCTGTTTTTT. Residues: CALYAGGLAGELFF. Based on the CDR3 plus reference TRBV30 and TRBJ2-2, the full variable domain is SQTIHQWPATLVQPVGSPLSLECTVEGTSNPNLYWYRQAAGRGLQLLFYSVGIGQISSEVPQNLSASRPQDRQFILSSKKLLLSDSGFYLCALYAGGLAGELFFGEGSRLTVL.

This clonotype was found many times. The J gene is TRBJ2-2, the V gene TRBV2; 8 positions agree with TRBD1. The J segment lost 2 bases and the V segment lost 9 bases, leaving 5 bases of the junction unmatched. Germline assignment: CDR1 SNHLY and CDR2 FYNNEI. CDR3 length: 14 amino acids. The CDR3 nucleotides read TGTGCCAGACGGACAGGGAGTAACACCGGGGAGCTGTTTTTT. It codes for CARRTGSNTGELFF.

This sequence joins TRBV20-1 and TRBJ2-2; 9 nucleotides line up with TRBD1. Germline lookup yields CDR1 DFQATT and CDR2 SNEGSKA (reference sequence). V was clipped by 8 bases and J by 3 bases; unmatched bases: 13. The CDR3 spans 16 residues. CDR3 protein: CSLEPRRTGDTGELFF. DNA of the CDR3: TGCAGTCTCGAACCTCGAAGGACAGGGGACACCGGGGAGCTGTTTTTT.

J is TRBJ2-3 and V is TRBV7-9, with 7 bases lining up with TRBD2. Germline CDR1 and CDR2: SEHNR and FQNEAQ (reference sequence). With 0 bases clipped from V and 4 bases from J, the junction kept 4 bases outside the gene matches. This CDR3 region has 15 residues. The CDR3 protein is CASSLAGGPADTQYF. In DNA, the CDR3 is TGTGCCAGCAGCTTAGCGGGAGGGCCGGCAGATACGCAGTATTTT.

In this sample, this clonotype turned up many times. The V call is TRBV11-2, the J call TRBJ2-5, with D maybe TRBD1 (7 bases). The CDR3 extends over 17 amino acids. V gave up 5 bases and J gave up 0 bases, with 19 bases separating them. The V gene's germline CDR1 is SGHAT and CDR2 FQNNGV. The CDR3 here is CASSQGGLATYQETQYF. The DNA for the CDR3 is TGTGCCAGCAGCCAGGGGGGACTCGCAACCTACCAAGAGACCCAGTACTTC.

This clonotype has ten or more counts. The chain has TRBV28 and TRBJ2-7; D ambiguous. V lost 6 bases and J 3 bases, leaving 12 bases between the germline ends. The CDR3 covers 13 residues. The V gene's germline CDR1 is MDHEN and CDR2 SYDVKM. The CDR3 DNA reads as TGTGCCAGCAGACTTGACGCCGGCTACGAGCAGTACTTC. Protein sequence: CASRLDAGYEQYF.

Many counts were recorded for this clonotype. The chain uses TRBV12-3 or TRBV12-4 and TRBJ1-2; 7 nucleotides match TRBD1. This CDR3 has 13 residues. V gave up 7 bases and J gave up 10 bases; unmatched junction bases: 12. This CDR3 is CASTRTGKRPYTF. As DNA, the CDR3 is TGTGCCAGCACTCGGACAGGAAAAAGACCCTACACCTTC.

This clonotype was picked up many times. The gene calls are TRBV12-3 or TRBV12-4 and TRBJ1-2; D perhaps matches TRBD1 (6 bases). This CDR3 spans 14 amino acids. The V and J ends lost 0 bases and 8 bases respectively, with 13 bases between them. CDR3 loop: CASSLAETGGGYTF. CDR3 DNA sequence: TGTGCCAGCAGTTTAGCGGAGACAGGAGGCGGCTACACCTTC.

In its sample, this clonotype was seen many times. The CDR3 region is CASRNGQGAFEQYF. The DNA for the CDR3 is TGTGCCAGCAGAAACGGACAGGGAGCGTTCGAGCAGTACTTC. The J gene is TRBJ2-7, the V gene TRBV6-6; 8 bases align to TRBD1. The CDR3 spans 14 residues. The trim removed 6 bases at V and 6 bases at J, leaving 10 bases unmatched. Germline CDR1 and CDR2: MNHNY and SVGAGI (reference sequence).